This entry describes one T cell receptor beta chain. Its antigen is not known. This sample was taken from a study of siplizumab effects on memory and regulatory T cells. Overall study results and limits: Naive T cells apparently outstripped memory cells in diversity and seemed major alloresponse contributors. Mappable alloreactive CD4+ clones were on average approximately 72% Treg-derived with siplizumab, about 29% in controls.

Sequencing was performed with immunoSEQ multiplex PCR; in TCRdb, only in-frame clones are kept and a portion is missing. The data hold 85,000 to 120,000 clones, with approximately 90% observed a single time. This CDR3 region has 16 residues. V lost 5 bases to trimming and J lost 0 bases; unmatched junction nucleotides: 12. Germline CDR1 is SQVTM and CDR2 is ANQGSEA. This sequence joins TRBV29-1 and TRBJ1-2, with TRBD1 matching over 7 bases. This TCR derives from a human donor in good health. Sequencing was done on a sample of CD4+ T cells sorted from blood. CDR3 sequence (DNA): TGCAGCGTTAACCGGGACAGCGCCAGATCTAACTATGGCTACACCTTC. It encodes CSVNRDSARSNYGYTF.